These T cell receptor beta chains were read from a single sample in a study. TCRdb re-called the 5' RACE reads with MiXCR, one entry per CDR3 protein. The repertoire includes fewer than 80,000 distinct CDR3 sequences, about 22% of them detected once, and 2.9% sits in the top ten. Sample: memory CD4+ T cells sorted from a lymph node. These receptors were obtained from a female donor with breast cancer. CDR3s include the opening cysteine and the closing phenylalanine or tryptophan. A D gene is named only where the DNA matches it firmly. The size field is filled for only some rows; it gives once, few, many or a size class.

CDR3aa: CASGRGRLNTEAFF; CDR3nt: TGTGCCAGCGGTAGGGGACGTCTGAACACTGAAGCTTTCTTT; j_gene: TRBJ1-1; abundance: many; v_gene: TRBV6-5; d_gene: .
CDR3aa: CASSPSGEAYNEQFF; CDR3nt: TGTGCCAGCAGCCCTAGCGGCGAAGCTTACAATGAGCAGTTCTTC; j_gene: TRBJ2-1; abundance: few; v_gene: TRBV5-6; d_gene: TRBD2
CDR3aa: CASSLGQTMNTEAFF; CDR3nt: TGTGCCAGCAGCTTAGGACAGACCATGAACACTGAAGCTTTCTTT; j_gene: TRBJ1-1; abundance: few; v_gene: TRBV7-2; d_gene: .
CDR3aa: CASSQSAQRTEAFF; CDR3nt: TGTGCCAGCAGTCAATCAGCCCAGAGGACTGAAGCTTTCTTT; j_gene: TRBJ1-1; abundance: .; v_gene: TRBV12-3/TRBV12-4; d_gene: .
CDR3aa: CAISAPEGTGGGLYEQYF; CDR3nt: TGTGCCATCAGTGCACCGGAAGGGACGGGAGGGGGGCTCTACGAGCAGTACTTC; j_gene: TRBJ2-7; abundance: many; v_gene: TRBV10-3; d_gene: TRBD2
CDR3aa: CASSLWGGGEAFF; CDR3nt: TGTGCCAGCAGCTTATGGGGGGGCGGTGAAGCTTTCTTT; j_gene: TRBJ1-1; abundance: .; v_gene: TRBV7-6; d_gene: .
CDR3aa: CASSLVGSSYNEQFF; CDR3nt: TGTGCCAGCAGCTTAGTGGGATCCTCCTACAATGAGCAGTTCTTC; j_gene: TRBJ2-1; abundance: .; v_gene: TRBV7-6; d_gene: .
CDR3aa: CASSHGTGNTEAFF; CDR3nt: TGTGCCAGCAGCCACGGGACGGGGAACACTGAAGCTTTCTTT; j_gene: TRBJ1-1; abundance: few; v_gene: TRBV5-5; d_gene: .
CDR3aa: CASSPGLAGNYEQYF; CDR3nt: TGTGCCAGCAGTCCCGGACTAGCGGGAAACTACGAGCAGTACTTC; j_gene: TRBJ2-7; abundance: many; v_gene: TRBV6-5; d_gene: TRBD2
CDR3aa: CASSYPPPTTQTGGYNEQFF; CDR3nt: TGCGCCAGCAGCTATCCACCGCCGACAACTCAAACGGGAGGGTACAATGAGCAGTTCTTC; j_gene: TRBJ2-1; abundance: .; v_gene: TRBV5-1; d_gene: TRBD2
CDR3aa: CSAPTHGTEAFF; CDR3nt: TGCAGTGCTCCGACACACGGCACTGAAGCTTTCTTT; j_gene: TRBJ1-1; abundance: .; v_gene: TRBV20-1; d_gene: .
CDR3aa: CASSLSGRFGNTIYF; CDR3nt: TGTGCCAGCAGCTTATCAGGGAGGTTTGGAAACACCATATATTTT; j_gene: TRBJ1-3; abundance: few; v_gene: TRBV7-9; d_gene: .
CDR3aa: CAISGGQASGANVLTF; CDR3nt: TGTGCCATCAGTGGGGGACAAGCCTCTGGGGCCAACGTCCTGACTTTC; j_gene: TRBJ2-6; abundance: .; v_gene: TRBV10-3; d_gene: .
CDR3aa: CASSYGQANNSPLHF; CDR3nt: TGTGCCAGCAGTTATGGGCAGGCAAATAATTCACCCCTCCACTTT; j_gene: TRBJ1-6; abundance: many; v_gene: TRBV6-5; d_gene: .
CDR3aa: CASSSSPAGGNTEAFF; CDR3nt: TGCGCCAGCAGCTCTTCACCTGCAGGGGGTAACACTGAAGCTTTCTTT; j_gene: TRBJ1-1; abundance: .; v_gene: TRBV4-3; d_gene: TRBD1
CDR3aa: CAISVEKYGYTF; CDR3nt: TGTGCCATCAGTGTGGAGAAGTATGGCTACACCTTC; j_gene: TRBJ1-2; abundance: .; v_gene: TRBV10-3; d_gene: .
CDR3aa: CSARGGGGNQPQHF; CDR3nt: TGCAGTGCTAGAGGAGGCGGAGGCAATCAGCCCCAGCATTTT; j_gene: TRBJ1-5; abundance: few; v_gene: TRBV20-1; d_gene: .
CDR3aa: CSARDRGSIQPQHF; CDR3nt: TGCAGTGCTAGAGATCGGGGGAGCATTCAGCCCCAGCATTTT; j_gene: TRBJ1-5; abundance: few; v_gene: TRBV20-1; d_gene: .
CDR3aa: CSVITGNEQYF; CDR3nt: TGCAGCGTCATTACGGGGAACGAGCAGTACTTC; j_gene: TRBJ2-7; abundance: .; v_gene: TRBV29-1; d_gene: .
CDR3aa: CASSFMGRELRDTQYF; CDR3nt: TGTGCCAGCAGCTTCATGGGGCGGGAGTTGAGAGATACGCAGTATTTT; j_gene: TRBJ2-3; abundance: many; v_gene: TRBV28; d_gene: TRBD2
CDR3aa: CASSLTGPSDTQYF; CDR3nt: TGTGCCAGCAGCCTTACGGGTCCTTCGGATACGCAGTATTTT; j_gene: TRBJ2-3; abundance: .; v_gene: TRBV3-1; d_gene: .
CDR3aa: CASSLDRIHNEQFF; CDR3nt: TGTGCCAGCAGCTTGGACCGAATCCACAATGAGCAGTTCTTC; j_gene: TRBJ2-1; abundance: many; v_gene: TRBV7-9; d_gene: .
CDR3aa: CASSLFPSGANEQFF; CDR3nt: TGTGCCAGCAGCTTATTTCCTAGCGGGGCGAATGAGCAGTTCTTC; j_gene: TRBJ2-1; abundance: few; v_gene: TRBV11-1; d_gene: TRBD2
CDR3aa: CASSQETAGGDTQYF; CDR3nt: TGTGCCAGCAGCCAAGAAACGGCGGGAGGGGATACGCAGTATTTT; j_gene: TRBJ2-3; abundance: .; v_gene: TRBV4-2; d_gene: TRBD2
CDR3aa: CASGDSNQPQHF; CDR3nt: TGTGCCAGCGGAGATAGCAATCAGCCCCAGCATTTT; j_gene: TRBJ1-5; abundance: many; v_gene: TRBV6-6; d_gene: .
CDR3aa: CASSQDYGAGELFF; CDR3nt: TGCGCCAGCAGCCAAGATTACGGGGCCGGGGAGCTGTTTTTT; j_gene: TRBJ2-2; abundance: few; v_gene: TRBV4-3; d_gene: .
CDR3aa: CASSLGASGGLETQYF; CDR3nt: TGTGCCAGCAGCTTAGGGGCTAGCGGGGGCCTGGAGACCCAGTACTTC; j_gene: TRBJ2-5; abundance: few; v_gene: TRBV11-2; d_gene: TRBD2
CDR3aa: CASSLYRGTDNEQFF; CDR3nt: TGTGCCAGCAGCTTATATAGAGGGACAGACAATGAGCAGTTCTTC; j_gene: TRBJ2-1; abundance: few; v_gene: TRBV7-2; d_gene: TRBD1
CDR3aa: CSVKTGNTEAFF; CDR3nt: TGCAGCGTCAAAACAGGTAACACTGAAGCTTTCTTT; j_gene: TRBJ1-1; abundance: many; v_gene: TRBV29-1; d_gene: .
CDR3aa: CASGRVSYEQYF; CDR3nt: TGTGCGTCAGGCAGGGTCTCCTACGAGCAGTACTTC; j_gene: TRBJ2-7; abundance: few; v_gene: TRBV12-3/TRBV12-4; d_gene: .
CDR3aa: CATSRDFPGGEQYF; CDR3nt: TGTGCCACCAGCAGAGATTTCCCCGGGGGCGAGCAGTACTTC; j_gene: TRBJ2-7; abundance: many; v_gene: TRBV15; d_gene: .
CDR3aa: CASMDNYGYTF; CDR3nt: TGTGCCAGCATGGATAACTATGGCTACACCTTC; j_gene: TRBJ1-2; abundance: .; v_gene: TRBV2; d_gene: .
CDR3aa: CASSSGTGDEKLFF; CDR3nt: TGCGCCAGCAGCTCCGGGACAGGCGACGAAAAACTGTTTTTT; j_gene: TRBJ1-4; abundance: many; v_gene: TRBV5-1; d_gene: TRBD1
CDR3aa: CASSQTGVRNTGELFF; CDR3nt: TGCGCCAGCAGCCAAACCGGGGTCCGGAACACCGGGGAGCTGTTTTTT; j_gene: TRBJ2-2; abundance: .; v_gene: TRBV4-3; d_gene: .
CDR3aa: CATSEVAWNEQFF; CDR3nt: TGTGCCACCAGTGAGGTAGCGTGGAATGAGCAGTTCTTC; j_gene: TRBJ2-1; abundance: .; v_gene: TRBV24-1; d_gene: .
CDR3aa: CASSYRGGSADTQYF; CDR3nt: TGTGCCAGCAGTTACAGGGGCGGGAGCGCTGATACGCAGTATTTT; j_gene: TRBJ2-3; abundance: many; v_gene: TRBV6-5; d_gene: TRBD2
CDR3aa: CATSDPSVNEQFF; CDR3nt: TGTGCCACCAGTGATCCTAGCGTCAATGAGCAGTTCTTC; j_gene: TRBJ2-1; abundance: few; v_gene: TRBV24-1; d_gene: .
CDR3aa: CATSDTRDPGYTF; CDR3nt: TGTGCCACCAGTGATACCCGGGACCCTGGCTACACCTTC; j_gene: TRBJ1-2; abundance: .; v_gene: TRBV24-1; d_gene: .
CDR3aa: CASSDDRASSTDTQYF; CDR3nt: TGTGCCAGCAGCGATGACAGGGCGAGTAGCACAGATACGCAGTATTTT; j_gene: TRBJ2-3; abundance: few; v_gene: TRBV6-1; d_gene: TRBD1
CDR3aa: CASSQDGQTQYF; CDR3nt: TGTGCCAGCAGCCAAGATGGGCAGACCCAGTACTTC; j_gene: TRBJ2-5; abundance: .; v_gene: TRBV14; d_gene: .
CDR3aa: CASSLGRSEAFF; CDR3nt: TGTGCCAGCAGCTTAGGACGATCTGAAGCTTTCTTT; j_gene: TRBJ1-1; abundance: few; v_gene: TRBV7-3; d_gene: .
CDR3aa: CASSPLPYNEKLFF; CDR3nt: TGTGCCAGCAGTCCCCTCCCTTATAATGAAAAACTGTTTTTT; j_gene: TRBJ1-4; abundance: .; v_gene: TRBV4-2; d_gene: .
CDR3aa: CASSLGAYQETQYF; CDR3nt: TGTGCCAGCAGCTTGGGAGCGTACCAAGAGACCCAGTACTTC; j_gene: TRBJ2-5; abundance: few; v_gene: TRBV7-2; d_gene: .
CDR3aa: CASSGYRGLDEQYF; CDR3nt: TGTGCCAGCAGCGGCTACAGGGGGCTCGACGAGCAGTACTTC; j_gene: TRBJ2-7; abundance: .; v_gene: TRBV9; d_gene: TRBD1
CDR3aa: CSAGAAGGGFNVGQFF; CDR3nt: TGCAGTGCTGGAGCCGCTGGGGGGGGTTTCAATGTAGGGCAGTTCTTC; j_gene: TRBJ2-1; abundance: .; v_gene: TRBV20-1; d_gene: TRBD2
CDR3aa: CSAPEPYNSPLHF; CDR3nt: TGCAGTGCTCCGGAACCCTATAATTCACCCCTCCACTTT; j_gene: TRBJ1-6; abundance: .; v_gene: TRBV20-1; d_gene: .
CDR3aa: CASSFVNGNTIYF; CDR3nt: TGTGCCAGCAGCTTCGTCAACGGAAACACCATATATTTT; j_gene: TRBJ1-3; abundance: few; v_gene: TRBV11-2; d_gene: .
CDR3aa: CASSFYSNTEAFF; CDR3nt: TGTGCCAGCAGCTTCTACTCGAACACTGAAGCTTTCTTT; j_gene: TRBJ1-1; abundance: .; v_gene: TRBV7-9; d_gene: .
CDR3aa: CASSRSGAPSGNTIYF; CDR3nt: TGTGCCAGCAGCCGCTCAGGGGCCCCCTCTGGAAACACCATATATTTT; j_gene: TRBJ1-3; abundance: .; v_gene: TRBV7-2; d_gene: .
CDR3aa: CASSAQRTGRTEAFF; CDR3nt: TGTGCCAGCAGCGCCCAGCGGACAGGGAGAACTGAAGCTTTCTTT; j_gene: TRBJ1-1; abundance: few; v_gene: TRBV7-2; d_gene: TRBD1
CDR3aa: CASSLTSTSSYEQYF; CDR3nt: TGCGCCAGCAGCTTGACGTCTACAAGCTCCTACGAGCAGTACTTC; j_gene: TRBJ2-7; abundance: .; v_gene: TRBV5-1; d_gene: .
CDR3aa: CASSLGRATYEQYF; CDR3nt: TGTGCCAGCAGTCTGGGCAGGGCGACCTACGAGCAGTACTTC; j_gene: TRBJ2-7; abundance: many; v_gene: TRBV12-3/TRBV12-4; d_gene: .
CDR3aa: CASSSGQGWNNSPLHF; CDR3nt: TGTGCCAGCAGCTCCGGACAGGGGTGGAATAATTCACCCCTCCACTTT; j_gene: TRBJ1-6; abundance: .; v_gene: TRBV7-2; d_gene: TRBD1
CDR3aa: CASSVGPHISETQYF; CDR3nt: TGTGCTAGCAGCGTAGGACCCCACATTTCGGAGACCCAGTACTTC; j_gene: TRBJ2-5; abundance: few; v_gene: TRBV9; d_gene: .
CDR3aa: CSASEAGAGGELFF; CDR3nt: TGCAGTGCTAGTGAGGCGGGAGCGGGCGGGGAGCTGTTTTTT; j_gene: TRBJ2-2; abundance: .; v_gene: TRBV20-1; d_gene: TRBD2